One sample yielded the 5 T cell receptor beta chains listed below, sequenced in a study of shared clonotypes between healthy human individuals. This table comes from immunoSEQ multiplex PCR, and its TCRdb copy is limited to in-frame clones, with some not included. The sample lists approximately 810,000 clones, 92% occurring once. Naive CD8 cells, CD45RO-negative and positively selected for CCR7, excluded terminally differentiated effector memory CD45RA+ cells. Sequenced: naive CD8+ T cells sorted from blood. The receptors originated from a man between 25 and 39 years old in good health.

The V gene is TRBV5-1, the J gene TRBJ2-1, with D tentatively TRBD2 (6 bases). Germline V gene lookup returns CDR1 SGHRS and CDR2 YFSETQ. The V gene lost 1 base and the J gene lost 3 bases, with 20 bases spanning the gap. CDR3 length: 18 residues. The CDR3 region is CASSLNFGGDLFYNEQFF. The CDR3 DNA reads TGCGCCAGCAGCTTGAACTTCGGAGGGGACCTTTTCTACAATGAGCAGTTCTTC.

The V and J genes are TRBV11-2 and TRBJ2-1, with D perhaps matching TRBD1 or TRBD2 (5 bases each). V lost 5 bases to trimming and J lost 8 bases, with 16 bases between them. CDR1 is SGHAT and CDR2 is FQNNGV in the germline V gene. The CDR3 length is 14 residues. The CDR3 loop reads CASSPWGSQDEQFF. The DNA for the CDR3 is TGTGCCAGCAGCCCATGGGGGAGTCAGGATGAGCAGTTCTTC.

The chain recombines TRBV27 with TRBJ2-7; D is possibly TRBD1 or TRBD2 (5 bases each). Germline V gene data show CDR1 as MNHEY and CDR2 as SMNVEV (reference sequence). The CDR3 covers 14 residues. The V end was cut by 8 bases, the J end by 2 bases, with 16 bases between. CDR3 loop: CASAYRDGAYEQYF. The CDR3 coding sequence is TGTGCCAGCGCCTACCGGGACGGCGCCTACGAGCAGTACTTC.

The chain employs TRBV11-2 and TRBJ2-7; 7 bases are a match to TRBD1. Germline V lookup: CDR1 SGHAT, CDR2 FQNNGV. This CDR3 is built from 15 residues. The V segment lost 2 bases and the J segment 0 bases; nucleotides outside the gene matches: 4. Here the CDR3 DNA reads TGTGCCAGCAGCTTATCGGCAGGGGGCTCCTACGAGCAGTACTTC. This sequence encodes CASSLSAGGSYEQYF.

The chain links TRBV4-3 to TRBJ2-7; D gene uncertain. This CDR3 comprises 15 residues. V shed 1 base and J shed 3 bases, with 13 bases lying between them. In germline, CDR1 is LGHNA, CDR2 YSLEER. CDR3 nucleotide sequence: TGCGCCAGCAGCCAAGGTAGCAGCTCAGTCTACGAGCAGTACTTC. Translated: CASSQGSSSVYEQYF.